What follows are 27 T cell receptor beta chains derived from one specimen sequenced in a study of control samples from healthy donors and cancer patients. Profiling relied on immunoSEQ multiplex PCR, and the TCRdb table lists in-frame clones only, not all of them. The sample shows about 190,000 clones, 90% to 95% of them seen only once. Sequencing was done on a sample of blood. The receptors shown here come from a man under 40 in good health.

This chain links TRBV27 with TRBJ2-1; 12 positions match TRBD2. V lost 6 bases to trimming and J lost 13 bases; unmatched junction nucleotides: 4. The CDR3 extends over 12 amino acids. CDR1 is MNHEY and CDR2 is SMNVEV in the germline V gene (reference sequence). The DNA for the CDR3 is TGTGCCAGCAGCAGGACTAGCGGGGAACAGTTCTTC. Its translation: CASSRTSGEQFF.

This chain links TRBV19 with TRBJ2-2; 7 bases match TRBD2. Per the germline V gene, CDR1 is LNHDA and CDR2 is SQIVND (reference sequence). Trimming at V came to 3 bases and at J to 7 bases, leaving 8 bases not matched to a gene. The CDR3 sequence is 15 residues long. The CDR3 DNA follows: TGTGCCAGTAGTATGGACGGGGGGAGGGGCGGGGAGCTGTTTTTT. Its translation: CASSMDGGRGGELFF.

This clone turned up a few times. The V call is TRBV4-1, the J call TRBJ1-6; TRBD1 matches at 8 bases. The V gene end was trimmed by 3 bases and the J gene end by 0 bases; junction bases not matched to a gene: 13. The CDR3 extends over 20 amino acids. CDR1 MGHRA and CDR2 YSYEKL come from the germline V gene. CDR3 nucleotide sequence: TGCGCCAGCAGCCATCCCTCCGACAGGGGCAGATTCTCCTATAATTCACCCCTCCACTTT. Protein sequence: CASSHPSDRGRFSYNSPLHF.

This sequence joins TRBV5-4 and TRBJ2-7; the match to TRBD1 covers 10 bases. The CDR3 contains 15 residues. Germline CDR1 reads SGHNT; CDR2 reads YYREEE (reference sequence). Unmatched junction bases numbered 2, after V lost 0 bases and J lost 2 bases. CDR3 in DNA: TGTGCCAGCAGCTTGGTGGGGACAGGGGCCTACGAGCAGTACTTC. This codes for CASSLVGTGAYEQYF.

The chain couples TRBV5-1 to TRBJ2-1; 8 nucleotides align to TRBD2. This CDR3 is 15 amino acids long. With 4 bases clipped from V and 7 bases from J, the junction kept 10 bases outside the gene matches. CDR1 is SGHRS and CDR2 is YFSETQ in the germline V gene. The CDR3 coding sequence is TGCGCCAGCAGCGTACGGGGGGGCATCGGTAATGAGCAGTTCTTC. This codes for CASSVRGGIGNEQFF.

The gene calls are TRBV7-9 and TRBJ1-4; TRBD1 might be the D (6 bases). V gave up 7 bases and J gave up 5 bases, with 17 bases separating them. The CDR3 length is 15 residues. Germline-derived CDR1 and CDR2 are SEHNR and FQNEAQ (reference sequence). CDR3: CASTIREGGNEKLFF. In DNA, the CDR3 is TGTGCCAGCACCATCCGAGAAGGGGGGAATGAAAAACTGTTTTTT.

V and J are TRBV19 and TRBJ1-1; the match to TRBD1 covers 8 bases. This CDR3 spans 17 amino acids. Trimming removed 3 bases from V and 3 bases from J; junction bases left unmatched: 12. CDR1 is LNHDA, CDR2 SQIVND, per germline (reference sequence). The CDR3 spells CASSMRYWAGGYTEAFF. CDR3 DNA: TGTGCCAGTAGTATGAGGTATTGGGCAGGGGGCTACACTGAAGCTTTCTTT.

The rearrangement joins TRBV4-1 to TRBJ1-4, with no clear D. The germline V gene has CDR1 MGHRA and CDR2 YSYEKL. The V gene lost 2 bases and the J gene lost 0 bases, with 7 bases spanning the gap. The CDR3 contains 15 residues. The CDR3: CASSQFAPTNEKLFF. CDR3 nucleotide sequence: TGCGCCAGCAGCCAATTTGCCCCAACTAATGAAAAACTGTTTTTT.

The V and J genes are TRBV9 and TRBJ2-1; a possible D gene is TRBD2 (5 bases). The CDR3 spans 16 residues. In germline, CDR1 is SGDLS, CDR2 YYNGEE. Between the trimmed V and J ends, which lost 3 bases and 1 base, there was a span of 14 bases. CDR3 nucleotides: TGTGCCAGCAGCGCCGGAAGGTTAGCGTCCTACAATGAGCAGTTCTTC. Translation: CASSAGRLASYNEQFF.

Written as DNA, the CDR3 is TGTGCCAGCAGCTTAGGGACCGGCGGTGAGCAGTACTTC. This translates into CASSLGTGGEQYF. The V and J genes are TRBV11-3 and TRBJ2-7; D gene unclear. Germline V CDR1 and CDR2: SGHNT, YENEEA. V lost 1 base to trimming and J lost 7 bases, with 11 bases between them. The CDR3 extends over 13 amino acids.

This clone was recorded once. The rearrangement joins TRBV12-5 to TRBJ1-2; tentative D call: TRBD1 (6 bases). Trimming took 4 bases from V and 1 from J, leaving 16 bases between them. Per the germline V gene, CDR1 is LGHNT and CDR2 is FRNRAP. The CDR3 loop spans 16 amino acids. In DNA form, the CDR3 reads TGTGCTAGTGGTTCCTCGGGACAAGCCAGTAACTATGGCTACACCTTC. Its translation is CASGSSGQASNYGYTF.

This chain uses TRBV7-8 with TRBJ2-2; D gene ambiguous. CDR1 and CDR2 from the germline V gene are SGHVS and FQNEAQ. The CDR3 is made up of 13 amino acids. With 5 bases removed from V and 6 bases from J, the gap between germline ends came to 10 bases. The CDR3 DNA reads as TGTGCCAGCAGCGAAAACCCGTCCGGGGAGCTGTTTTTT. It translates to CASSENPSGELFF. The entire variable domain, with the rest obtained from reference TRBV7-8 and TRBJ2-2, is as follows: GAGVSQSPRYKVAKRGQDVALRCDPISGHVSLFWYQQALGQGPEFLTYFQNEAQLDKSGLPSDRFFAERPEGSVSTLKIQRTQQEDSAVYLCASSENPSGELFFGEGSRLTVL.

This chain connects TRBV11-2 to TRBJ2-1; D gene unclear. V was cut by 5 bases and J by 12 bases, with 14 bases left in between. CDR3 size: 12 residues. The germline CDR1 and CDR2 sequences are SGHAT and FQNNGV. CDR3 protein: CASSARSGSQFF. The CDR3 coding sequence is TGTGCCAGCAGCGCCCGATCTGGGTCGCAGTTCTTC. Full variable domain (outside the CDR3, taken from reference TRBV11-2 and TRBJ2-1): EAGVAQSPRYKIIEKRQSVAFWCNPISGHATLYWYQQILGQGPKLLIQFQNNGVVDDSQLPKDRFSAERLKGVDSTLKIQPAKLEDSAVYLCASSARSGSQFFGPGTRLTVL.

The CDR3 nucleotides read TGTGCCAGCAGCGTGTCCCCCCTTCGCACAGATACGCAGTATTTT. Translating gives CASSVSPLRTDTQYF. The V gene is TRBV11-2, the J gene TRBJ2-3; D call uncertain. The CDR3 consists of 15 residues. The germline V gene has CDR1 SGHAT and CDR2 FQNNGV. Trimming took off 5 bases at V and 1 base at J, with 13 bases between the two ends.

This clone occurred a few times. V and J are TRBV4-1 and TRBJ1-5; TRBD1 might be the D (5 bases). The germline V and J ends were trimmed by 4 bases and 4 bases, with 14 bases remaining between them. Germline lookup yields CDR1 MGHRA and CDR2 YSYEKL. This CDR3 region has 15 residues. This CDR3 is CASSPREGSNQPQHF. The CDR3 bases are TGCGCCAGCAGCCCAAGAGAGGGGTCTAATCAGCCCCAGCATTTT.

The chain links TRBV3-1 (or the pseudogene TRBV3-2) to TRBJ2-3, with 10 nucleotides matching TRBD2. Unmatched junction bases numbered 1, after V lost 0 bases and J lost 4 bases. The CDR3 spans 15 residues. Germline loops: CDR1 LGHDT, CDR2 YNNKEL (reference sequence). The chain's CDR3 is CASSQDLAGADTQYF. The CDR3 region has the DNA TGTGCCAGCAGCCAAGATCTAGCGGGGGCAGATACGCAGTATTTT.

This rearrangement joins TRBV7-2 to TRBJ1-1; D not certain. The length of the CDR3 is 13 residues. V lost 3 bases and J lost 4, with 9 bases in between. The germline V gene encodes CDR1 SGHTA and CDR2 FQGNSA. The CDR3 nucleotides read TGTGCCAGCAGCTTCCCCTCTGCCACTGAAGCTTTCTTT. It yields the protein CASSFPSATEAFF. Using reference TRBV7-2 and TRBJ1-1 for the parts outside the CDR3, the full variable domain is GAGVSQSPSNKVTEKGKDVELRCDPISGHTALYWYRQSLGQGLEFLIYFQGNSAPDKSGLPSDRFSAERTGGSVSTLTIQRTQQEDSAVYLCASSFPSATEAFFGQGTRLTVV.

The chain uses TRBV2 and TRBJ1-6, with D possibly matching TRBD1 (6 bases). The CDR3 has 15 amino acids. Germline V lookup: CDR1 SNHLY, CDR2 FYNNEI. With 2 bases removed from V and 10 bases from J, the gap between germline ends came to 15 bases. CDR3 amino acids: CASSERGGLGSPLHF. CDR3 DNA: TGTGCCAGCAGTGAACGAGGGGGGTTGGGGTCACCCCTCCACTTT.

V gene TRBV3-1 (or the pseudogene TRBV3-2) combines with J gene TRBJ2-7, with D perhaps TRBD1 (6 bases). The CDR3 totals 16 residues. Germline CDR1 is LGHDT and CDR2 is YNNKEL (reference sequence). V was pared by 1 base and J by 0 bases, with 13 bases between. The chain's CDR3 is CASSQVRTASSYEQYF. In DNA, the CDR3 is TGTGCCAGCAGCCAAGTGAGGACAGCTAGCTCCTACGAGCAGTACTTC.

The chain has TRBV24-1 and TRBJ2-3; D not certain. The CDR3 covers 13 residues. Deletions cut 3 bases from V and 6 bases from J, with 9 bases between. In germline, CDR1 is KGHDR, CDR2 SFDVKD. CDR3 coding DNA: TGTGCCACCAGTGATCCCCCCGTGGATACGCAGTATTTT. It codes for CATSDPPVDTQYF.

The J gene is TRBJ2-7, the V gene TRBV6-5; 7 nucleotides line up with TRBD1. This CDR3 has 13 residues. V was clipped by 6 bases and J by 4 bases; unmatched bases: 6. Germline V gives CDR1 MNHEY, CDR2 SVGAGI. For the CDR3, the DNA is TGTGCCAGCAGGGGGACAGCTCTTTACGAGCAGTACTTC. It is translated as CASRGTALYEQYF.

CDR3: CAISESSTGNQPQHF. The CDR3 nucleotides are TGTGCCATCAGTGAGTCGTCGACAGGCAATCAGCCCCAGCATTTT. V usage is TRBV10-3 and J usage is TRBJ1-5, with a possible D match to TRBD1 (5 bases). Germline lookup yields CDR1 ENHRY and CDR2 SYGVKD. V shed 0 bases and J shed 2 bases, with 8 bases lying between them. CDR3 length: 15 residues.

This rearrangement joins TRBV7-2 to TRBJ2-3, with D possibly TRBD2 on 7 matching bases. CDR3 size: 17 residues. Looked up from germline, CDR1 is SGHTA and CDR2 is FQGNSA. The germline V and J ends were trimmed by 4 bases and 4 bases, with 21 bases remaining between them. CDR3 DNA sequence: TGTGCCAGCAGCTCCCATGGGGCGGGGGCGCTCCCAGATACGCAGTATTTT. It codes for CASSSHGAGALPDTQYF. The complete variable domain, with remaining parts taken from reference TRBV7-2 and TRBJ2-3, reads GAGVSQSPSNKVTEKGKDVELRCDPISGHTALYWYRQSLGQGLEFLIYFQGNSAPDKSGLPSDRFSAERTGGSVSTLTIQRTQQEDSAVYLCASSSHGAGALPDTQYFGPGTRLTVL.

Concerning this clone: One junction end disagrees with the germline gene, perhaps due to a read error. This chain uses TRBV19 with TRBJ2-3; weak D call: TRBD2 (7 bases). This CDR3 comprises 14 residues. Germline CDR1 and CDR2: LNHDA and SQIVND (reference sequence). CDR3 residues: CASSIPQRGGGLDF. The CDR3 DNA reads as TGTGCCAGTAGTATTCCCCAGAGGGGCGGGGGCCTTGATTTT.

The V call is TRBV19, the J call TRBJ1-5, with 8 bases that match TRBD1. Germline V lookup: CDR1 LNHDA, CDR2 SQIVND (reference sequence). The V gene end was trimmed by 5 bases and the J gene end by 2 bases; junction bases not matched to a gene: 2. The CDR3 has 14 amino acids. CDR3 DNA sequence: TGTGCCAGTAGTCAGACAGGGGGCAATCAGCCCCAGCATTTT. It specifies CASSQTGGNQPQHF.

The chain couples TRBV12-3 or TRBV12-4 to TRBJ1-4; 7 positions match TRBD1. This CDR3 has 13 residues. Unmatched junction bases numbered 5, after V lost 5 bases and J lost 8 bases. CDR3 bases: TGTGCCAGCAGTGGACAGGCGGGGGAAAAACTGTTTTTT. Its protein is CASSGQAGEKLFF.

The chain recombines TRBV7-9 with TRBJ2-7, with TRBD1 matching over 8 bases. The CDR3 has 16 amino acids. V dropped 0 bases and J dropped 4; count of bases not matched to a gene: 8. Germline V gene lookup returns CDR1 SEHNR and CDR2 FQNEAQ (reference sequence). The CDR3, as DNA: TGTGCCAGCAGCTTAGCCCGCAGGGGGCGAGGGTACGAGCAGTACTTC. Its protein is CASSLARRGRGYEQYF.